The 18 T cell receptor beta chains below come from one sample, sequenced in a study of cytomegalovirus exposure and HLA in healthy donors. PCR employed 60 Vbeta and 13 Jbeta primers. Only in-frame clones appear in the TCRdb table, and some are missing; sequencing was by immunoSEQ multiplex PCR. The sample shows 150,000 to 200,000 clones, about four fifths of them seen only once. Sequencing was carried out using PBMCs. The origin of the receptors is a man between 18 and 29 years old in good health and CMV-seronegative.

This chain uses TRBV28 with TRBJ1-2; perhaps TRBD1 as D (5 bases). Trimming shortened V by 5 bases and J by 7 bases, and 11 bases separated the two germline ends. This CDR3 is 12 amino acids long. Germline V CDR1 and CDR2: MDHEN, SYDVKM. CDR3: CASSLGHSGYTF. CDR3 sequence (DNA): TGTGCCAGCAGTCTCGGACACAGTGGCTACACCTTC.

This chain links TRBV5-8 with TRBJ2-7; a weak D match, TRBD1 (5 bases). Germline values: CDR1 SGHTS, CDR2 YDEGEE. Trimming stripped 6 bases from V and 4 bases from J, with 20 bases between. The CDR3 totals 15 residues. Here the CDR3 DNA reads TGTGCCAGCATCATGCCCCCCAGGGCCCGGTACGAGCAGTACTTC. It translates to CASIMPPRARYEQYF.

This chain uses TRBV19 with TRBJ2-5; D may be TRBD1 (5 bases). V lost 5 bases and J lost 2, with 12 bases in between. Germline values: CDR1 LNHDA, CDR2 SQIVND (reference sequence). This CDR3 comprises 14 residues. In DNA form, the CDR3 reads TGTGCCAGTAGTGGATACGACAGACAAGAGACCCAGTACTTC. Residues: CASSGYDRQETQYF.

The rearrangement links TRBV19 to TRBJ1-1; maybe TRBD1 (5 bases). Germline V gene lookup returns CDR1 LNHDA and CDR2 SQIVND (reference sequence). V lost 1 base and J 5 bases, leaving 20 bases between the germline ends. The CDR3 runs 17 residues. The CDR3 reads CASSIGWGVIPSTEAFF. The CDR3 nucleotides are TGTGCCAGTAGTATAGGATGGGGGGTCATACCGTCGACTGAAGCTTTCTTT. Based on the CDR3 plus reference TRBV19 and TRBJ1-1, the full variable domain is DGGITQSPKYLFRKEGQNVTLSCEQNLNHDAMYWYRQDPGQGLRLIYYSQIVNDFQKGDIAEGYSVSREKKESFPLTVTSAQKNPTAFYLCASSIGWGVIPSTEAFFGQGTRLTVV.

The CDR3 DNA reads as TGTGCCAGCAGTTTAGGGGGGAGCAATCAGCCCCAGCATTTT. This codes for CASSLGGSNQPQHF. The genes are TRBV28 and TRBJ1-5; D perhaps matches TRBD1 (5 bases). The CDR3 sequence is 14 residues long. Deletions cut 2 bases from V and 1 base from J, with 6 bases between. Germline CDR1 is MDHEN and CDR2 is SYDVKM.

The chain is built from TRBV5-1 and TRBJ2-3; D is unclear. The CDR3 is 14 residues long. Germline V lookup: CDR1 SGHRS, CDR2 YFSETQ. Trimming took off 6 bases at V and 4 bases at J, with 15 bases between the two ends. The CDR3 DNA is TGCGCCAGCACGAGGTGGCAATCCTCAGATACGCAGTATTTT. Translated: CASTRWQSSDTQYF.

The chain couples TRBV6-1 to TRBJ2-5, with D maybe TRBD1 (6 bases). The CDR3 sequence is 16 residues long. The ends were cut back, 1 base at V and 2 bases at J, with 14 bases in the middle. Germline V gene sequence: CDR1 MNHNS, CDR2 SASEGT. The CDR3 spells CASSEVRYRVQETQYF. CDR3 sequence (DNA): TGTGCCAGCAGTGAAGTTCGATACAGGGTTCAAGAGACCCAGTACTTC.

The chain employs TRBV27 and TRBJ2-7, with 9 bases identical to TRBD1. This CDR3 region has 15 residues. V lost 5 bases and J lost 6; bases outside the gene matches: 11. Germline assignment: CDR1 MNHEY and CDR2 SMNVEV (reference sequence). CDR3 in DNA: TGTGCCAGCAGTATGGGACAGGGACTCACTACCGAGCAGTACTTC. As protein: CASSMGQGLTTEQYF.

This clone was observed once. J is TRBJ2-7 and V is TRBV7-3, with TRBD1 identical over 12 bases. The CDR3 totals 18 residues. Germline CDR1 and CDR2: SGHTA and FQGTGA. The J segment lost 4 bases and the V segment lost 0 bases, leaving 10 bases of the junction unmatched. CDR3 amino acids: CASSLTSIRGQGAYEQYF. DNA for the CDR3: TGTGCCAGCAGCTTAACTTCTATTAGGGGACAGGGGGCTTACGAGCAGTACTTC.

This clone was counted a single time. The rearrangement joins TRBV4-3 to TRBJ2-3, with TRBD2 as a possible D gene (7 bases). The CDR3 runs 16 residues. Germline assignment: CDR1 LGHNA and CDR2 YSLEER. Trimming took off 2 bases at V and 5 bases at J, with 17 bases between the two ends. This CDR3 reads CASSQMGGLAKDTQYF. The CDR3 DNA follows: TGCGCCAGCAGCCAAATGGGGGGGCTAGCAAAAGATACGCAGTATTTT.

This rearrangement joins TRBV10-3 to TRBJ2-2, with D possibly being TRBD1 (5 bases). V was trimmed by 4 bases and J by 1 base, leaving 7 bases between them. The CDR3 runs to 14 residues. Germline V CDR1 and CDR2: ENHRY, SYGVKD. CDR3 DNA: TGTGCCATCAGTGTCGACAGGAACACCGGGGAGCTGTTTTTT. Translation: CAISVDRNTGELFF.

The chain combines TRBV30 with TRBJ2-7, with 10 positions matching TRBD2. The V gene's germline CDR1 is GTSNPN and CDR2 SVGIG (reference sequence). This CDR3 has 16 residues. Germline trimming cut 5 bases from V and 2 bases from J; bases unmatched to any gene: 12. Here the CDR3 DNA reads TGTGCCTGGGCCGGACTAGCGGCCTCTGATGCCTACGAGCAGTACTTC. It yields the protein CAWAGLAASDAYEQYF.

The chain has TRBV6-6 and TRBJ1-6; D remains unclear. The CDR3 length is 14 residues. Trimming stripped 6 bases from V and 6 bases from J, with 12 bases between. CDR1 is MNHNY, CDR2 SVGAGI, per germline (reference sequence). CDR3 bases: TGTGCCAGCAGAATAGAGATTGTTAATTCACCCCTCCACTTT. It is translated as CASRIEIVNSPLHF.

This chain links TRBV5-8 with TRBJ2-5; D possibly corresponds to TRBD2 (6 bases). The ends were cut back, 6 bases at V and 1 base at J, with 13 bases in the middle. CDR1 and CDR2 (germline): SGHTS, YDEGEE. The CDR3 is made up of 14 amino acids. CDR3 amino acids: CASTRGTTQETQYF. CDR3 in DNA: TGTGCCAGCACTCGGGGGACGACCCAAGAGACCCAGTACTTC.

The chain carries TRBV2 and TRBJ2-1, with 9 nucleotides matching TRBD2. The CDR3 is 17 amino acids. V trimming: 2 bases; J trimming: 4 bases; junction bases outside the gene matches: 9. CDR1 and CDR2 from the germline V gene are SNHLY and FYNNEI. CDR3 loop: CASSEFQIAGAYNEQFF. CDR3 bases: TGTGCCAGCAGTGAATTTCAAATAGCGGGGGCGTACAATGAGCAGTTCTTC.

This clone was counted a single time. The CDR3 coding sequence is TGTGCCAGTAGTACTCCGGGACACCGCACAGATACGCAGTATTTT. Translated, it gives CASSTPGHRTDTQYF. The chain has TRBV19 and TRBJ2-3, with a possible D match to TRBD1 (6 bases). The CDR3 is made up of 15 amino acids. Germline V gives CDR1 LNHDA, CDR2 SQIVND (reference sequence). V lost 4 bases to trimming and J lost 1 base, with 12 bases between them.

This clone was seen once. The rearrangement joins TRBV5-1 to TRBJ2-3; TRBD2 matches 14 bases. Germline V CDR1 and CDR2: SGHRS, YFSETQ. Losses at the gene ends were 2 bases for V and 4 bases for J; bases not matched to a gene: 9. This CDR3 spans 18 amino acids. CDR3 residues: CASSFRTSGGRGADTQYF. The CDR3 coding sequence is TGCGCCAGCAGCTTTCGGACTAGCGGGGGGCGAGGGGCAGATACGCAGTATTTT.

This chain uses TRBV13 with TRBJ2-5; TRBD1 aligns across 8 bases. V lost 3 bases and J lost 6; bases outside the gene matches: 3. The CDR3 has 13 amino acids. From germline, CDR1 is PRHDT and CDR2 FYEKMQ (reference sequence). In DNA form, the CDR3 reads TGTGCCAGCAGCTTGGACAGGGTGCAGACCCAGTACTTC. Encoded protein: CASSLDRVQTQYF.